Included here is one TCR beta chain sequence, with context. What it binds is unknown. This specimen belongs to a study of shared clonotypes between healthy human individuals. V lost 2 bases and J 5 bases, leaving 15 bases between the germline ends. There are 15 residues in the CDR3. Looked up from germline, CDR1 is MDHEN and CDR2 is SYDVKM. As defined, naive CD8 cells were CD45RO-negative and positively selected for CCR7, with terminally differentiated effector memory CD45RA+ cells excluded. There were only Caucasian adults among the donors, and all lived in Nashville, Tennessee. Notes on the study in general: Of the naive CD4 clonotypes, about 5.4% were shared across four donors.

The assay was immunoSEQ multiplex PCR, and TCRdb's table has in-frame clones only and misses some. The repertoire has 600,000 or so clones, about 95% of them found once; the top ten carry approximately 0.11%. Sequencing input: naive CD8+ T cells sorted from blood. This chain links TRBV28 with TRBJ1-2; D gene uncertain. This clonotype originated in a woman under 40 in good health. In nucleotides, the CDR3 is TGTGCCAGCAGTTTACAGGCAGATAATGGGTATGGCTACACCTTC. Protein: CASSLQADNGYGYTF.